This T cell receptor (beta chain) was identified in a study of blood T cell repertoires in COVID-19. Study at large: The study drew acute and convalescent COVID-19 samples from the United States, Italy and Spain. T cells, B-cell-depleted T cells, or PBMCs supplied cDNA or gDNA.

Sequencing used immunoSEQ multiplex PCR; TCRdb keeps in-frame clones, though not all of them. The sample has about 82,000 clones, around two thirds seen once; the top ten hold just over 2.5%. Sequencing was done on a sample of peripheral blood. This TCR came from a human donor with acute or convalescent COVID-19. The donor label of this sample is uncertain.

Here the CDR3 reads CATPGGPGYTF. The CDR3 coding sequence is TGTGCCACCCCCGGGGGGCCGGGCTACACCTTC. V and J are TRBV24-1 and TRBJ1-2, with D possibly being TRBD1 (6 bases). This CDR3 is 11 amino acids long. Germline CDR1 KGHDR, CDR2 SFDVKD. V lost 9 bases to trimming and J lost 8 bases, with 12 bases between them.